This record concerns one T cell receptor beta chain sequence. The antigen is unknown. The data originate from a study of cytomegalovirus exposure and HLA in healthy donors. In the study overall: Unique TCR beta sequences numbering about 100 million came from 150 million to 200 million T cells in an earlier analysis. Study results and caveats: In a later analysis, TCR beta V- and J-gene trimming showed a link to a missense DCLRE1C variant. Reports described diagnosis of cytomegalovirus status by the classifier as highly specific and sensitive.

Use of 60 Vbeta and 13 Jbeta primers characterized the PCR. The method was immunoSEQ multiplex PCR; TCRdb's version includes in-frame clones alone and lacks a portion of them. In the table there are approximately 89,000 clones, less than 65% of which are singletons. The V end lost 5 bases, the J end lost 5 bases, and 10 bases lay between the germline ends. CDR1 is SEHNR, CDR2 FQNEAQ, per germline (reference sequence). The CDR3 contains 12 residues. The chain combines TRBV7-9 with TRBJ2-7; D not certain. The sequenced material came from PBMCs. The sequence was collected from a woman in her twenties or thirties in good health and CMV-seropositive. CDR3 amino acids: CASSPLGNEQYF. In nucleotides, the CDR3 is TGTGCCAGCAGCCCGCTTGGCAACGAGCAGTACTTC.